Below, 16 T cell receptor beta chains from the same sample are listed, as sequenced in a study of CD8+ T cells in alopecia areata. Following RNA extraction, reverse transcription yielded cDNA that acted as the sequencing template. Assay: immunoSEQ multiplex PCR; the TCRdb copy retains only in-frame clones and omits some. The table shows 120,000 or so clones, with approximately 57% occurring only once. Treatment meaning: oral pan-JAK inhibitor, 5-10 mg twice daily. The source was CD4+ T cells sorted from blood, collected at week 4, from a patient treated with tofacitinib. These receptors were taken from a human donor with alopecia areata.

The table lists this clone with a few counts. In the same sample, other DNA sequences code for this CDR3. J is TRBJ1-1 and V is TRBV7-9, with 9 bases identical to TRBD1. CDR3 length equals 13 residues. Per the germline V gene, CDR1 is SEHNR and CDR2 is FQNEAQ (reference sequence). V dropped 3 bases and J dropped 5; count of bases not matched to a gene: 1. The CDR3 coding sequence is TGTGCCAGCAGCTTGACAGGGGGAACTGAAGCTTTCTTT. It codes for CASSLTGGTEAFF.

J is TRBJ1-1 and V is TRBV5-6; 9 nucleotides agree with TRBD1. Germline V gives CDR1 SGHDT, CDR2 YYEEEE. The J segment lost 1 base and the V segment lost 3 bases, leaving 4 bases of the junction unmatched. The CDR3 is made up of 15 amino acids. The CDR3 spells CASSWRDRANTEAFF. The CDR3 DNA reads TGTGCCAGCAGCTGGAGGGACAGGGCGAACACTGAAGCTTTCTTT.

The rearrangement uses TRBV18 and TRBJ2-2; D is perhaps TRBD1 or TRBD2 (5 bases each). The CDR3 sequence is 15 residues long. Germline V gives CDR1 KGHSH, CDR2 LQKENI. The ends were cut back, 5 bases at V and 3 bases at J, with 13 bases in the middle. CDR3 nucleotide sequence: TGTGCCAGCTCAGGGACCGGGGAATACACCGGGGAGCTGTTTTTT. Residues: CASSGTGEYTGELFF.

The chain employs TRBV6-5 and TRBJ2-7; D remains unclear. Germline V gene data show CDR1 as MNHEY and CDR2 as SVGAGI. The CDR3 runs to 15 residues. V was clipped by 0 bases and J by 0 bases, with 9 bases between them. The CDR3 DNA reads TGTGCCAGCAGTTACTCGAGAGTCACCTCCTACGAGCAGTACTTC. Translated, it gives CASSYSRVTSYEQYF.

The chain links TRBV15 to TRBJ2-1; D unclear. Germline V lookup: CDR1 LNHNV, CDR2 YYDKDF (reference sequence). V lost 1 base and J 8 bases, leaving 9 bases between the germline ends. The CDR3 covers 13 residues. This CDR3 is CATSRGSFYEQFF. The DNA of the CDR3 is TGTGCCACCAGCAGAGGATCGTTTTATGAGCAGTTCTTC.

The CDR3 reads CASSIVGGGTEAFF. The CDR3 DNA reads as TGTGCCAGTAGTATAGTTGGGGGCGGAACTGAAGCTTTCTTT. This chain joins TRBV19 and TRBJ1-1; D is possibly TRBD1 (6 bases). The CDR3 has 14 residues. Per the germline V gene, CDR1 is LNHDA and CDR2 is SQIVND (reference sequence). V dropped 1 base and J dropped 5 bases, with 11 bases sitting between them.

The chain couples TRBV29-1 to TRBJ2-5, with D perhaps matching TRBD1 (6 bases). In germline, CDR1 is SQVTM, CDR2 ANQGSEA. The germline V and J ends were trimmed by 0 bases and 2 bases, with 13 bases remaining between them. This CDR3 has 15 residues. The CDR3 DNA reads as TGCAGCGTTGAAGATTTAGGGGGTTGGCAAGAGACCCAGTACTTC. Its translation: CSVEDLGGWQETQYF.

This clone showed up just a few times. The chain is built from TRBV6-5 and TRBJ2-3; D not resolved. The CDR3 is 12 amino acids. V was trimmed by 7 bases and J by 0 bases, leaving 5 bases between them. CDR1 and CDR2 from the germline V gene are MNHEY and SVGAGI. The CDR3 region is CASKASTDTQYF. CDR3 in DNA: TGTGCCAGCAAGGCTAGCACAGATACGCAGTATTTT.

This chain connects TRBV7-2 to TRBJ1-2; TRBD1 matches at 7 bases. With V trimmed by 5 bases and J by 8 bases, 11 bases remained unmatched. The CDR3 loop spans 14 amino acids. Germline V gene data show CDR1 as SGHTA and CDR2 as FQGNSA. The CDR3 DNA reads as TGTGCCAGCAGCACATACAGGGGAGAAGAAGGCTACACCTTC. Encoded protein: CASSTYRGEEGYTF.

This chain connects TRBV14 to TRBJ1-6; D remains unclear. V was cut by 1 base and J by 9 bases, with 10 bases left in between. This CDR3 comprises 14 residues. Looked up from germline, CDR1 is SGHDN and CDR2 is FVKESK. In DNA form, the CDR3 reads TGTGCCAGCAGCCAAGTCCGGGGTGGTTCACCCCTCCACTTT. It is translated as CASSQVRGGSPLHF.

This clone was found a few times. The rearrangement uses TRBV7-6 and TRBJ1-1, with 9 bases matching TRBD1. This CDR3 contains 16 residues. Germline V gene sequence: CDR1 SGHVS, CDR2 FNYEAQ. V lost 6 bases, J lost 5 bases, and 13 bases stayed unmatched. CDR3 nucleotides: TGTGCCAGCAGTTTTATGGGACAGGGAAGGGATACTGAAGCTTTCTTT. Residues: CASSFMGQGRDTEAFF.

The genes are TRBV27 and TRBJ2-4, with 8 bases identical to TRBD1. The CDR3 extends over 16 amino acids. J was trimmed by 1 base and V by 6 bases; bases with no gene match: 8. Germline assignment: CDR1 MNHEY and CDR2 SMNVEV (reference sequence). The CDR3 DNA is TGTGCCAGCAGCAACTTCGGACAGGGCGCCAAAAACATTCAGTACTTC. This encodes CASSNFGQGAKNIQYF.

This clone was recorded only once. The chain joins TRBV29-1 to TRBJ2-3; D is undetermined. This CDR3 spans 13 amino acids. The V end was cut by 2 bases, the J end by 1 base, with 7 bases between. Germline V lookup: CDR1 SQVTM, CDR2 ANQGSEA. CDR3 DNA sequence: TGCAGCGTTGAACGGGCGGGCACAGATACGCAGTATTTT. Protein sequence: CSVERAGTDTQYF.

There are a few counts of this clone. V is TRBV29-1 and J is TRBJ2-1; D uncertain. Germline CDR1 is SQVTM and CDR2 is ANQGSEA. The CDR3 sequence is 12 residues long. The V gene lost 7 bases and the J gene lost 3 bases, with 10 bases spanning the gap. CDR3 sequence reads: CSGRVGYNEQFF. The CDR3 bases are TGCAGCGGAAGAGTGGGCTACAATGAGCAGTTCTTC.

This chain uses TRBV18 with TRBJ1-6; D possibly corresponds to TRBD1 (6 bases). CDR1 and CDR2 from the germline V gene are KGHSH and LQKENI. This CDR3 has 15 amino acids. The V and J ends lost 1 base and 8 bases respectively, with 12 bases between them. This CDR3 is CASSPLGRGDSPLHF. In nucleotides, the CDR3 is TGTGCCAGCTCACCACTGGGGAGGGGGGATTCACCCCTCCACTTT.

The genes are TRBV5-1 and TRBJ2-3; unclear D gene. The length of the CDR3 is 15 residues. Germline lookup yields CDR1 SGHRS and CDR2 YFSETQ. V lost 0 bases and J lost 0, with 8 bases in between. Here the CDR3 reads CASSLEAGSTDTQYF. In nucleotides, the CDR3 is TGCGCCAGCAGCTTGGAGGCAGGTAGCACAGATACGCAGTATTTT.